The clone carrying this T cell receptor beta chain was picked up a small number of times. Its target is not known. CDR1 and CDR2 (germline): LGHNT, FRNRAP. This CDR3 has 12 residues. V dropped 4 bases and J dropped 2 bases, with 5 bases sitting between them. A J-beta primer mix and a sample-barcoded 5' primer were used in a second PCR of roughly 7 to 12 cycles. TCRdb passed the 5' RACE reads through MiXCR, listing each CDR3 protein once. The sample records some 1,000,000 distinct CDR3 sequences, under 30% being singletons. The data were taken from a study of blood T cells in healthy people across ages. Study-wide results and limits: Relative to aged donors, long-lived donors carried more naive CD4+ cells and displayed higher diversity. Across the age range, TCR beta diversity per million T cells fell in a roughly linear way.

These data also formed part of another study, on T cells of mothers and their children. That paper notes: Material was donated by three healthy Caucasian mothers and their six children. The cDNA synthesis received all extracted RNA, at around 1.6 ug per 15 ul.

The sequenced material came from blood. The chain links TRBV12-5 to TRBJ1-1, with unresolved D. The receptor comes from a girl under 10 years old in good health. This CDR3 reads CASGYLNTEAFF. The CDR3 DNA follows: TGTGCTAGTGGTTATCTAAACACTGAAGCTTTCTTT. Full variable domain (rest looked up from reference TRBV12-5 and TRBJ1-1): DARVTQTPRHKVTEMGQEVTMRCQPILGHNTVFWYRQTMMQGLELLAYFRNRAPLDDSGMPKDRFSAEMPDATLATLKIQPSEPRDSAVYFCASGYLNTEAFFGQGTRLTVV.